This T cell receptor (beta chain) was captured by sequencing in a study of cytomegalovirus exposure and HLA in healthy donors. The CDR3 length is 14 residues. Germline loops: CDR1 SGHRS, CDR2 YFSETQ. Trimming removed 1 base at V and 8 bases at J, with 10 bases between. The PCR made use of 60 Vbeta and 13 Jbeta primers. Here immunoSEQ multiplex PCR was the method, and the copy in TCRdb shows in-frame clones only, minus some. In the table there are 150,000 or so clones, roughly 80% of which are singletons. The sequence derives from a man between 18 and 29 years old in good health and CMV-seronegative. The chain employs TRBV5-1 and TRBJ1-6, with D maybe TRBD1 (6 bases). Sequenced material: PBMCs. The CDR3 sequence: CASSLNRVDSPLHF. The CDR3 nucleotides read TGCGCCAGCAGCTTGAACAGGGTTGATTCACCCCTCCACTTT.